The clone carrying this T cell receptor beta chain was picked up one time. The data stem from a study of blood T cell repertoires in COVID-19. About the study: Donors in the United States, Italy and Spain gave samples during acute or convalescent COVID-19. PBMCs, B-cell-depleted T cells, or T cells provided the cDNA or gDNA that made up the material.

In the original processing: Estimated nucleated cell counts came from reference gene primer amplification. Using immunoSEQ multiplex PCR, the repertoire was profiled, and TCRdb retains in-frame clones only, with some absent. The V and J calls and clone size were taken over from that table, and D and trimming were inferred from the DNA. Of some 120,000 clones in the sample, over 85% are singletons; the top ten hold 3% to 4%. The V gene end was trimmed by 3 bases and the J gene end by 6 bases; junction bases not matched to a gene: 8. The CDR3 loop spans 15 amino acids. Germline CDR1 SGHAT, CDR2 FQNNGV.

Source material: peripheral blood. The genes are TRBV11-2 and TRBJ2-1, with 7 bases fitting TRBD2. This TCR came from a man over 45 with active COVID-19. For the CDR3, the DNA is TGTGCCAGCAGCTTTCTAGCGGTGGGCGGCAATGAGCAGTTCTTC. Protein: CASSFLAVGGNEQFF.